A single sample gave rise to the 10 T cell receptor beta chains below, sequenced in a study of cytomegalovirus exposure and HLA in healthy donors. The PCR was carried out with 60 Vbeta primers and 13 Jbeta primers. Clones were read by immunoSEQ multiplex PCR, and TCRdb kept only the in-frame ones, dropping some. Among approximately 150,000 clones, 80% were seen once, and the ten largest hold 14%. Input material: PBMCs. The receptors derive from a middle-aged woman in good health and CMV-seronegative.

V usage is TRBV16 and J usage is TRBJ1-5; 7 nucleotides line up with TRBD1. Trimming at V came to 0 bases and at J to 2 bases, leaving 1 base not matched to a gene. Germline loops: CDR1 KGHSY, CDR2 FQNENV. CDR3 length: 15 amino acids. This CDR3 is CASSQSQGGNQPQHF. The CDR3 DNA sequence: TGTGCCAGCAGCCAATCGCAGGGGGGCAATCAGCCCCAGCATTTT.

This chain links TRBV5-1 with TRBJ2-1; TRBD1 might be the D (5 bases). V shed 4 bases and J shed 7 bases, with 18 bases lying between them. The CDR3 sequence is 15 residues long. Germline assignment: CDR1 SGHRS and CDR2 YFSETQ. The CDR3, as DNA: TGCGCCAGCAGCCCCGCAGTCACAGGTTCTAATGAGCAGTTCTTC. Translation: CASSPAVTGSNEQFF.

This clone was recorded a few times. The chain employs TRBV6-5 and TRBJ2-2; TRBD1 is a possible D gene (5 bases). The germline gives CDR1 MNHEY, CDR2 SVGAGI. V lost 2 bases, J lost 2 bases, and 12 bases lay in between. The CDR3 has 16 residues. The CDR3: CASSYSRQGNTGELFF. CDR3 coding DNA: TGTGCCAGCAGTTACAGTAGGCAGGGTAACACCGGGGAGCTGTTTTTT.

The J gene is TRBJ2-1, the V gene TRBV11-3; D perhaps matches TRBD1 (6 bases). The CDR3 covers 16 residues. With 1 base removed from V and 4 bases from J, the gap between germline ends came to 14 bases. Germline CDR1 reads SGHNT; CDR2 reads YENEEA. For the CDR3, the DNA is TGTGCCAGCAGCTTAGTTTCCAGGGGCGGGTACAATGAGCAGTTCTTC. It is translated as CASSLVSRGGYNEQFF. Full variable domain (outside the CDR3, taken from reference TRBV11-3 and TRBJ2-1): EAGVVQSPRYKIIEKKQPVAFWCNPISGHNTLYWYLQNLGQGPELLIRYENEEAVDDSQLPKDRFSAERLKGVDSTLKIQPAELGDSAVYLCASSLVSRGGYNEQFFGPGTRLTVL.

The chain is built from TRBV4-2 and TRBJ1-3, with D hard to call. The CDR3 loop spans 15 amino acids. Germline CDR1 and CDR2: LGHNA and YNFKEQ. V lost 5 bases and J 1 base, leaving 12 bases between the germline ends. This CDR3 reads CASSSPGSSGNTIYF. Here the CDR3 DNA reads TGTGCCAGCAGCTCTCCCGGTAGTTCTGGAAACACCATATATTTT.

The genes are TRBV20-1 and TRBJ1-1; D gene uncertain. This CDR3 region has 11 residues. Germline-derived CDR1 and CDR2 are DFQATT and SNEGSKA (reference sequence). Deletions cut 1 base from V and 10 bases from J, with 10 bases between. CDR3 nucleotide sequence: TGCAGTGCTAGAGGATCGGAGATAGCTTTCTTT. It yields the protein CSARGSEIAFF.

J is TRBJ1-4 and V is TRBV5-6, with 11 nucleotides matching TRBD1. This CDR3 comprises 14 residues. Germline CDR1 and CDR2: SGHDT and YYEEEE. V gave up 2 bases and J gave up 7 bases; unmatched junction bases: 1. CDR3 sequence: CASSFGTGGEKLFF. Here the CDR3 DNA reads TGTGCCAGCAGCTTCGGGACAGGGGGTGAAAAACTGTTTTTT.

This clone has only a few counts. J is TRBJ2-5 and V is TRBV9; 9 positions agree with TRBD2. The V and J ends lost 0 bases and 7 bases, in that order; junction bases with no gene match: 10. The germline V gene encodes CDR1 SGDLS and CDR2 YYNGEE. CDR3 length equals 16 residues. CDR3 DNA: TGTGCCAGCAGCGTAGAGATTAGCGGGAGTGTGGGGACCCAGTACTTC. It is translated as CASSVEISGSVGTQYF.

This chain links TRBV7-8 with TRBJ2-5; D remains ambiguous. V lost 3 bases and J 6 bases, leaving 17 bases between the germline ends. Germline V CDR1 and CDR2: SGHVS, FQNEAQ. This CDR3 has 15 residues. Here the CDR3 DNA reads TGTGCCAGCAGCTTCATGCGAGCAGAGGCACAGACCCAGTACTTC. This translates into CASSFMRAEAQTQYF.

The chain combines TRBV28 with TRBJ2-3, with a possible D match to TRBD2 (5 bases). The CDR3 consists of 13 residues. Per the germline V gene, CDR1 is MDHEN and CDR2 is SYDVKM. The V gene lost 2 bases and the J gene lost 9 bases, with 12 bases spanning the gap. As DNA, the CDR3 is TGTGCCAGCAGTTTAAACGCTAGAGGGACGCAGTATTTT. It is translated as CASSLNARGTQYF.